What follows describes a single TCR beta chain. Antigen specificity is unknown. Germline V CDR1 and CDR2: MNHNY, SVGAGI (reference sequence). The CDR3 spans 16 residues. Trimming cost V 7 bases and J 2 bases, with 19 bases left between them. This entry comes from a study of post-analysis software for immune sequencing data. General study results and limits: Among four or five TRBV segments more frequent in patients than controls were TRBV5-6, TRBV5-1 and TRBV20-1.

Carried by the TCR beta cDNA libraries were unique molecular identifiers. TCRdb processed the PCR reads anew with MiXCR; each CDR3 protein has one entry. The sample lists 650,000 to 850,000 distinct CDR3 sequences; approximately 53% were seen once. The clonotype originates from a girl between 10 and 17 years old with multiple sclerosis. This chain joins TRBV6-6 and TRBJ2-3; D is perhaps TRBD1 (6 bases). Sequencing used blood. The CDR3 is CASTLPRGHDTDTQYF. For the CDR3, the DNA is TGTGCCAGCACGTTACCTAGGGGACACGACACAGATACGCAGTATTTT.